These 17 T cell receptor beta chains share one sample of origin, sequenced in a study of cytomegalovirus exposure and HLA in healthy donors. 13 Jbeta primers and 60 Vbeta primers were used for the PCR. TCRdb keeps only in-frame clones here, not all; method: immunoSEQ multiplex PCR. The sample carries 150,000 to 200,000 clones, about four fifths recorded once. What was sequenced was PBMCs. The receptors stem from a man aged 25 to 40 in good health and CMV-seronegative.

This clone came up once. The genes are TRBV5-1 and TRBJ2-2; 7 bases are shared with TRBD1. Per germline, CDR1 SGHRS and CDR2 YFSETQ. Trimming removed 4 bases from V and 4 bases from J; junction bases left unmatched: 4. There are 14 residues in the CDR3. The CDR3 region has the DNA TGCGCCAGCAGCCACGGACAGGTCACCGGGGAGCTGTTTTTT. Its translation: CASSHGQVTGELFF.

The sample holds a few counts of this clone. The chain combines TRBV29-1 with TRBJ2-3; TRBD2 matches 13 bases. V trimming: 7 bases; J trimming: 3 bases; junction bases outside the gene matches: 4. CDR1 SQVTM and CDR2 ANQGSEA come from the germline V gene. This CDR3 has 14 residues. This chain's CDR3 is CSGTSGGATDTQYF. In DNA, the CDR3 is TGCAGCGGCACTAGCGGGGGGGCAACAGATACGCAGTATTTT.

The genes are TRBV19 and TRBJ2-7; D might be TRBD2 (5 bases). Trimming shortened V by 1 base and J by 6 bases, and 13 bases separated the two germline ends. Germline loops: CDR1 LNHDA, CDR2 SQIVND (reference sequence). This CDR3 comprises 14 residues. CDR3 loop: CASSIAGGLAEQYF. The CDR3 nucleotides are TGTGCCAGTAGTATAGCTGGCGGACTCGCCGAGCAGTACTTC.

Remarks on this clone: The junction departs from the called germline gene at one end, perhaps through a read error. The chain couples TRBV11-2 to TRBJ1-2; 8 bases line up with TRBD1. The length of the CDR3 is 17 residues. Germline-derived CDR1 and CDR2 are SGHAT and FQNNGV. Written as DNA, the CDR3 is TGTGCCAGCACCTTATGGACAGGGCTCACTCTTGGCTATGGCTACACCTTC. This codes for CASTLWTGLTLGYGYTF.

The chain is built from TRBV6-1 and TRBJ2-3; D might be TRBD2 (6 bases). CDR3 length equals 12 residues. V shed 5 bases and J shed 7 bases, with 10 bases lying between them. Germline V gene sequence: CDR1 MNHNS, CDR2 SASEGT. CDR3 sequence (DNA): TGTGCCAGCAGTCGGGACTTTTATACGCAGTATTTT. Translated: CASSRDFYTQYF.

The V and J genes are TRBV4-1 and TRBJ2-1; 8 bases are shared with TRBD2. The ends lost 0 bases at V and 3 bases at J; junction bases unmatched: 4. CDR3 length equals 16 residues. The germline CDR1 and CDR2 sequences are MGHRA and YSYEKL. The CDR3 spells CASSQDSSGGYNEQFF. CDR3 nucleotides: TGCGCCAGCAGCCAAGATTCCAGCGGGGGCTACAATGAGCAGTTCTTC.

V and J are TRBV14 and TRBJ2-1, with 7 nucleotides matching TRBD2. Trimming removed 1 base from V and 4 bases from J; junction bases left unmatched: 7. The germline V gene encodes CDR1 SGHDN and CDR2 FVKESK. The CDR3 covers 16 residues. CDR3 loop: CASSQVGQRGYNEQFF. CDR3 nucleotides: TGTGCCAGCAGCCAAGTGGGCCAGCGGGGTTACAATGAGCAGTTCTTC.

DNA for the CDR3: TGTGCCACCAGCAGAGATACTAGGTTCACCGGGGAGCTGTTTTTT. This encodes CATSRDTRFTGELFF. V and J are TRBV15 and TRBJ2-2; weak D call: TRBD2 (5 bases). Germline V gene data show CDR1 as LNHNV and CDR2 as YYDKDF (reference sequence). The length of the CDR3 is 15 residues. The V gene lost 0 bases and the J gene lost 4 bases, with 9 bases spanning the gap.

V is TRBV11-3 and J is TRBJ1-1; the D is unclear. CDR3 length: 12 residues. Trimming shortened V by 1 base and J by 6 bases, and 6 bases separated the two germline ends. Looked up from germline, CDR1 is SGHNT and CDR2 is YENEEA. The CDR3 region has the DNA TGTGCCAGCAGCTTAGCCGGGGCTGAAGCTTTCTTT. Translation: CASSLAGAEAFF.

The chain combines TRBV2 with TRBJ1-5, with D perhaps matching TRBD1 (6 bases). This CDR3 has 14 amino acids. Trimming shortened V by 4 bases and J by 3 bases, and 10 bases separated the two germline ends. The germline gives CDR1 SNHLY, CDR2 FYNNEI. CDR3 DNA: TGTGCCAGCAGTGTGCAGGGGTACAATCAGCCCCAGCATTTT. This gives the protein CASSVQGYNQPQHF.

V is TRBV30 and J is TRBJ2-7, with a weak D call TRBD2 (6 bases). This CDR3 spans 15 amino acids. Trimming removed 1 base from V and 4 bases from J, with 17 bases in between. Germline V gene sequence: CDR1 GTSNPN, CDR2 SVGIG (reference sequence). The DNA of the CDR3 is TGTGCCTGGAGTGGTGGACTACCACTTGGGTACGAGCAGTACTTC. Amino acid sequence: CAWSGGLPLGYEQYF.

The chain joins TRBV28 to TRBJ2-7; 7 bases fit TRBD1. Germline CDR1 reads MDHEN; CDR2 reads SYDVKM. This CDR3 spans 14 amino acids. The J segment lost 7 bases and the V segment lost 2 bases, leaving 8 bases of the junction unmatched. The CDR3 region is CASSLGGRGFEQYF. DNA of the CDR3: TGTGCCAGCAGTTTAGGAGGCAGGGGGTTTGAGCAGTACTTC.

This clone has only one observation. V and J are TRBV2 and TRBJ2-3; TRBD1 matches 8 bases. Germline values: CDR1 SNHLY, CDR2 FYNNEI. There are 15 residues in the CDR3. The ends lost 5 bases at V and 4 bases at J; junction bases unmatched: 8. CDR3 bases: TGTGCCAGCAGTACCGGGACAGGAGGCCCAGATACGCAGTATTTT. Translation: CASSTGTGGPDTQYF.

This sequence joins TRBV7-6 and TRBJ2-7, with a possible D match to TRBD2 (6 bases). Germline loops: CDR1 SGHVS, CDR2 FNYEAQ. The germline V and J ends were trimmed by 2 bases and 2 bases, with 16 bases remaining between them. This CDR3 comprises 16 residues. In DNA, the CDR3 is TGTGCCAGCAGCTTATTAGGTGGTAGCGGTACCTACGAGCAGTACTTC. Translating it yields CASSLLGGSGTYEQYF.

With regard to this clone: An end of the junction differs from the germline gene, which may be a read error. V usage is TRBV5-1 and J usage is TRBJ2-3; TRBD1 is a possible D gene (6 bases). The CDR3 length is 14 residues. In germline, CDR1 is SGHRS, CDR2 YFSETQ. The CDR3 loop is CASRLDSSTDTQYF. CDR3 nucleotides: TGCGCCAGCAGGTTGGACAGTTCCACAGATACGCAGTATTTT.

This clone came up once. The J gene is TRBJ1-5, the V gene TRBV23-1; 8 positions agree with TRBD1. TRBV23-1 is an open reading frame whose function is uncertain. The CDR3 totals 19 residues. V lost 0 bases to trimming and J lost 5 bases; unmatched junction nucleotides: 15. The CDR3 DNA is TGCGCCAGCAGTCAATCCCCCGACAGGGGAGGAAAAAGTGATCAGCCCCAGCATTTT. As protein: CASSQSPDRGGKSDQPQHF.

This clone appeared once. V is TRBV5-1 and J is TRBJ1-1; possible D gene TRBD1, 6 bases. Germline loops: CDR1 SGHRS, CDR2 YFSETQ. V lost 1 base, J lost 0 bases, and 16 bases lay in between. This CDR3 comprises 17 residues. In nucleotides, the CDR3 is TGCGCCAGCAGCTTGCTTGGTGTCGGACAGATGAACACTGAAGCTTTCTTT. Translation gives CASSLLGVGQMNTEAFF.